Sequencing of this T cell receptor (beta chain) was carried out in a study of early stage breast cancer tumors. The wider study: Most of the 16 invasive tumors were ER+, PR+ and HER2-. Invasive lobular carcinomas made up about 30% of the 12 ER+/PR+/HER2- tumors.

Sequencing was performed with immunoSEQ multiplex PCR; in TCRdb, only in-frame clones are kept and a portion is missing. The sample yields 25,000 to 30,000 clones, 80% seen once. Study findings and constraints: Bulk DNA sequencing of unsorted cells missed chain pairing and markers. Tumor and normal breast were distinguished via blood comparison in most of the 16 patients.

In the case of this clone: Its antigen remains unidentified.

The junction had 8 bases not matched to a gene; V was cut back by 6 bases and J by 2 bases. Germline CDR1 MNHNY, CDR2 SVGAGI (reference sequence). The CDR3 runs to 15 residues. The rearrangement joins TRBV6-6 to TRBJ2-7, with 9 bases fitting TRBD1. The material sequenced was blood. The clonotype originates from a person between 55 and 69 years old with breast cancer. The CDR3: CASRRTGEVTYEQYF. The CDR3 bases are TGTGCCAGCAGACGGACAGGGGAGGTAACCTACGAGCAGTACTTC.